This entry is about one TCR beta chain. Authors' processing steps: Amplifying reference gene primers gave estimates of nucleated cell counts. Here immunoSEQ multiplex PCR was the method, and the copy in TCRdb shows in-frame clones only, minus some. From that table come the V and J calls and clone size; the DNA was used to work out D and trimming. The sample records about 75,000 clones, about 88% being singletons. The data are from a study of blood T cell repertoires in COVID-19. Background on the study: Sites in the United States, Italy and Spain provided acute and convalescent COVID-19 samples. The analysed material was cDNA or gDNA that came from T cells, B-cell-depleted T cells, or PBMCs.

Trimming removed 0 bases at V and 6 bases at J, with 15 bases between. CDR1 is MGHRA, CDR2 YSYEKL, per germline. There are 15 residues in the CDR3. The chain combines TRBV4-1 with TRBJ2-7, with D unclear. Specimen: peripheral blood. This clonotype originated in a human donor in a cohort sampled during active COVID-19. CDR3 protein: CASSQDWPVPSEQYF. The DNA of the CDR3 is TGCGCCAGCAGCCAAGATTGGCCAGTGCCCTCCGAGCAGTACTTC.